A single sample is the source of the 27 T cell receptor beta chains below, sequenced in a study of T cell responses to AZD1222 COVID-19 vaccine. The assay was immunoSEQ multiplex PCR, and TCRdb's table has in-frame clones only and misses some. The table has some 130,000 clones, about 93% seen once. The specimen was peripheral blood, collected 28 days after the second AZD1222 dose. The origin of the receptors is an adult who received the AZD1222 COVID-19 vaccine.

The V call is TRBV11-3, the J call TRBJ1-2; a weak D match, TRBD1 (5 bases). V gave up 0 bases and J gave up 6 bases, with 14 bases separating them. Looked up from germline, CDR1 is SGHNT and CDR2 is YENEEA. The CDR3 length is 15 residues. CDR3 in amino acids: CASSLDPLGLDGYTF. The CDR3 nucleotides are TGTGCCAGCAGCTTAGATCCTCTGGGACTTGATGGCTACACCTTC.

This clone was seen only once. This chain links TRBV19 with TRBJ1-2, with 9 nucleotides matching TRBD1. This CDR3 is 15 amino acids long. Unmatched junction bases numbered 12, after V lost 9 bases and J lost 4 bases. The germline V gene encodes CDR1 LNHDA and CDR2 SQIVND (reference sequence). The CDR3 sequence is CASRHPTQGAYGYTF. Written as DNA, the CDR3 is TGTGCCAGCCGCCACCCCACACAGGGGGCCTATGGCTACACCTTC.

The rearrangement uses TRBV12-5 and TRBJ1-5; D gene ambiguous. V was shortened by 0 bases and J by 3 bases, with 15 bases between the two germline ends. CDR1 LGHNT and CDR2 FRNRAP come from the germline V gene. This CDR3 comprises 17 residues. The CDR3 loop reads CASGLVHLGWVNQPQHF. The DNA of the CDR3 is TGTGCTAGTGGTTTGGTACATCTAGGGTGGGTCAATCAGCCCCAGCATTTT.

The chain has TRBV27 and TRBJ2-3, with 7 bases fitting TRBD2. J gave up 7 bases and V 0 bases, and 1 base lay outside the gene matches. This CDR3 is 13 amino acids long. Germline CDR1 and CDR2: MNHEY and SMNVEV (reference sequence). The CDR3 loop reads CASSLSGGNTQYF. CDR3 nucleotide sequence: TGTGCCAGCAGTTTATCGGGGGGGAATACGCAGTATTTT.

The chain has TRBV6-6 and TRBJ1-4; the match to TRBD1 covers 8 bases. CDR1 is MNHNY and CDR2 is SVGAGI in the germline V gene (reference sequence). CDR3 size: 12 residues. The V gene end was trimmed by 5 bases and the J gene end by 12 bases; junction bases not matched to a gene: 5. CDR3 loop: CASSPGQGQLFF. CDR3 nucleotide sequence: TGTGCCAGCAGTCCCGGACAGGGTCAACTGTTTTTT.

The CDR3 DNA reads as TGCGCCAGCAGCAGCACAGTCGTTGCCCTCAGAGAAGCTTTCTTT. This codes for CASSSTVVALREAFF. V gene TRBV5-1 combines with J gene TRBJ1-1; D is unresolved. This CDR3 is built from 15 residues. V was cut by 4 bases and J by 8 bases, with 21 bases left in between. CDR1 is SGHRS and CDR2 is YFSETQ in the germline V gene. Combining the CDR3 with reference TRBV5-1 and TRBJ1-1 gives the whole variable domain KAGVTQTPRYLIKTRGQQVTLSCSPISGHRSVSWYQQTPGQGLQFLFEYFSETQRNKGNFPGRFSGRQFSNSRSEMNVSTLELGDSALYLCASSSTVVALREAFFGQGTRLTVV.

The V and J genes are TRBV7-8 and TRBJ1-5; D is undetermined. CDR3 length: 16 amino acids. Germline values: CDR1 SGHVS, CDR2 FQNEAQ. V was cut by 5 bases and J by 5 bases, with 19 bases left in between. The CDR3 nucleotides are TGTGCCAGCAGCCCGAGTAGGGTCCTACCGGATCAGCCCCAGCATTTT. Translation gives CASSPSRVLPDQPQHF.

This sequence joins TRBV28 and TRBJ2-7, with D perhaps matching TRBD1 (5 bases). This CDR3 has 19 amino acids. V dropped 8 bases and J dropped 3 bases, with 32 bases sitting between them. The germline gives CDR1 MDHEN, CDR2 SYDVKM. The CDR3 loop is CASGALGLGFVRVRYEQYF. The CDR3 bases are TGTGCCAGCGGGGCCCTAGGGTTAGGGTTTGTTAGGGTTCGCTACGAGCAGTACTTC.

The chain employs TRBV4-2 and TRBJ2-2; a weak D match, TRBD1 (6 bases). The CDR3 consists of 17 residues. V was pared by 4 bases and J by 0 bases, with 15 bases between. Germline loops: CDR1 LGHNA, CDR2 YNFKEQ. CDR3 sequence: CASSPDWTASNTGELFF. The CDR3, as DNA: TGTGCCAGCAGCCCAGACTGGACAGCTTCGAACACCGGGGAGCTGTTTTTT.

The rearrangement joins TRBV5-4 to TRBJ1-1; 7 nucleotides align to TRBD1. The CDR3 loop spans 13 amino acids. Germline V gives CDR1 SGHNT, CDR2 YYREEE (reference sequence). Trimming cost V 5 bases and J 7 bases; bases outside gene matches: 8. The CDR3: CASSQTRGGEAFF. Written as DNA, the CDR3 is TGTGCCAGCAGTCAGACCAGGGGGGGTGAAGCTTTCTTT. The complete variable domain, with remaining parts taken from reference TRBV5-4 and TRBJ1-1, reads ETGVTQSPTHLIKTRGQQVTLRCSSQSGHNTVSWYQQALGQGPQFIFQYYREEENGRGNFPPRFSGLQFPNYSSELNVNALELDDSALYLCASSQTRGGEAFFGQGTRLTVV.

The chain links TRBV4-2 to TRBJ1-6, with a tentative D call TRBD1 (5 bases). Germline CDR1 is LGHNA and CDR2 is YNFKEQ. Deletions cut 4 bases from V and 7 bases from J, with 14 bases between. CDR3 length equals 15 residues. The CDR3 loop is CASSPRDGPNSPLHF. CDR3 bases: TGTGCCAGCAGCCCGCGGGACGGGCCGAATTCACCCCTCCACTTT.

In this sample, this clone turned up a few times. The chain carries TRBV12-3 or TRBV12-4 and TRBJ2-3; D is perhaps TRBD2 (7 bases). V was clipped by 9 bases and J by 2 bases, with 12 bases between them. The CDR3 is made up of 13 amino acids. The CDR3 protein is CASAGATTDTQYF. CDR3 nucleotides: TGTGCCAGTGCGGGGGCCACCACAGATACGCAGTATTTT.

This clone was picked up one time. The chain has TRBV4-2 and TRBJ2-3; D gene uncertain. CDR1 is LGHNA, CDR2 YNFKEQ, per germline. The V end was cut by 1 base, the J end by 1 base, with 9 bases between. This CDR3 has 15 residues. CDR3 region: CASSQAGVGTDTQYF. CDR3 nucleotide sequence: TGTGCCAGCAGCCAAGCGGGCGTAGGCACAGATACGCAGTATTTT.

This chain links TRBV4-1 with TRBJ2-3, with D tentatively TRBD2 (6 bases). V shed 5 bases and J shed 1 base, with 10 bases lying between them. CDR3 size: 14 residues. Per the germline V gene, CDR1 is MGHRA and CDR2 is YSYEKL. This chain's CDR3 is CASSVPGGTDTQYF. DNA for the CDR3: TGCGCCAGCAGCGTACCGGGGGGCACAGATACGCAGTATTTT.

The chain has TRBV5-1 and TRBJ2-1; D is unresolved. The CDR3 is 14 amino acids. Germline CDR1 reads SGHRS; CDR2 reads YFSETQ. Trimming took 3 bases from V and 8 from J, leaving 15 bases between them. CDR3 DNA: TGCGCCAGCAGCTCGTTCTCCATGGTCGATGAGCAGTTCTTC. This encodes CASSSFSMVDEQFF.

CDR3: CASSQGWTQNTEAFF. The CDR3 nucleotides are TGCGCCAGCAGCCAAGGGTGGACTCAAAACACTGAAGCTTTCTTT. This sequence joins TRBV4-1 and TRBJ1-1, with D unresolved. The CDR3 has 15 residues. The V gene's germline CDR1 is MGHRA and CDR2 YSYEKL. The V gene lost 1 base and the J gene lost 2 bases, with 11 bases spanning the gap.

J is TRBJ2-5 and V is TRBV5-1, with TRBD1 matching over 8 bases. J gave up 4 bases and V 4 bases, and 15 bases lay outside the gene matches. The CDR3 is made up of 17 amino acids. Germline lookup yields CDR1 SGHRS and CDR2 YFSETQ. The chain's CDR3 is CASSVTGGTGHRETQYF. The CDR3 region has the DNA TGCGCCAGCAGCGTCACCGGAGGGACAGGCCACCGAGAGACCCAGTACTTC.

The chain has TRBV25-1 and TRBJ1-2; 11 bases are a match to TRBD1. In germline, CDR1 is MGHDK, CDR2 SYGVNS. Trimming at V came to 5 bases and at J to 14 bases, leaving 7 bases not matched to a gene. This CDR3 is built from 12 residues. In DNA form, the CDR3 reads TGTGCCAGCAGTTTACCGGGACAGGGGGTTACCTTC. The encoded protein is CASSLPGQGVTF.

In the case of this clone: Since the CDR3 does not end with the conserved phenylalanine or tryptophan, this likely comes from a read error. Because the CDR3's place on the DNA is in doubt, the DNA is left out and the CDR3 is given as listed by TCRdb. This chain links TRBV25-1 with TRBJ1-1. The CDR3 is 9 amino acids in total, end residues counted. CDR1 is MGHDK and CDR2 is SYGVNS in the germline V gene. The CDR3 loop is CASSEFGAG.

This chain links TRBV11-3 with TRBJ2-1, with D perhaps TRBD2 (7 bases). Trimming took off 5 bases at V and 6 bases at J, with 17 bases between the two ends. Germline V gene lookup returns CDR1 SGHNT and CDR2 YENEEA. There are 15 residues in the CDR3. Here the CDR3 reads CASSPPGGLFNEQFF. CDR3 DNA sequence: TGTGCCAGCAGCCCCCCGGGGGGCCTGTTCAATGAGCAGTTCTTC.

In DNA form, the CDR3 reads TGTGCCAGCAGCCGCGATTCATATAGGCCCCAGCATTTT. Protein product: CASSRDSYRPQHF. The chain recombines TRBV7-8 with TRBJ1-5; D uncertain. V was shortened by 5 bases and J by 9 bases, with 14 bases between the two germline ends. This CDR3 has 13 amino acids. The germline V gene has CDR1 SGHVS and CDR2 FQNEAQ.

This clone was observed once. Written as DNA, the CDR3 is TGCGCCAGCAGCCCGGACAGAGGATTTTATAATTCACCCCTCCACTTT. This gives the protein CASSPDRGFYNSPLHF. The rearrangement joins TRBV4-3 to TRBJ1-6, with D possibly TRBD1 on 6 matching bases. This CDR3 region has 16 residues. Trimming left V 4 bases short and J 4 bases short, with 14 bases between. The V gene's germline CDR1 is LGHNA and CDR2 YSLEER.

This rearrangement joins TRBV19 to TRBJ1-5, with D unclear. Germline V gives CDR1 LNHDA, CDR2 SQIVND (reference sequence). CDR3 length: 14 amino acids. V shed 10 bases and J shed 4 bases, with 17 bases lying between them. In DNA, the CDR3 is TGTGCCACCCACACAGAAACAGCTAATCAGCCCCAGCATTTT. Its translation is CATHTETANQPQHF.

This chain joins TRBV6-1 and TRBJ1-5; 8 bases line up with TRBD1. Trimming cost V 4 bases and J 2 bases; bases outside gene matches: 7. From germline, CDR1 is MNHNS and CDR2 SASEGT. The CDR3 spans 16 residues. The CDR3 sequence is CASSALLDRGNQPQHF. The DNA of the CDR3 is TGTGCCAGCAGTGCCCTCTTGGACAGGGGCAATCAGCCCCAGCATTTT.

V gene TRBV7-3 combines with J gene TRBJ2-3; D gene ambiguous. Germline-derived CDR1 and CDR2 are SGHTA and FQGTGA. Trimming removed 2 bases from V and 5 bases from J, with 8 bases in between. The CDR3 has 13 residues. The CDR3 bases are TGTGCCAGCAGCTTAGGGCCAGGAGATACGCAGTATTTT. The encoded protein is CASSLGPGDTQYF.

The CDR3 sequence: CASSPTGDYEQYF. The CDR3 region has the DNA TGTGCCAGCTCACCAACAGGGGACTACGAGCAGTACTTC. J is TRBJ2-7 and V is TRBV18; 7 bases map to TRBD1. The CDR3 length is 13 residues. Trimming took 2 bases from V and 3 from J; bases not matched to a gene: 1. Germline CDR1 is KGHSH and CDR2 is LQKENI.

The CDR3, as DNA: TGTGCCAGCAGCCAAGGGACACCCTACGAGCAGTACTTC. It codes for CASSQGTPYEQYF. The V call is TRBV4-2, the J call TRBJ2-7; TRBD1 might be the D (5 bases). V lost 1 base and J lost 2, with 6 bases in between. The CDR3 runs to 13 residues. Germline V gene sequence: CDR1 LGHNA, CDR2 YNFKEQ.